What follows are 7 T cell receptor beta chains derived from one specimen sequenced in a study of OX40 agonist ivuxolimab in advanced cancers. Data came from immunoSEQ multiplex PCR; TCRdb stores just in-frame clones and leaves some out. The table lists nearly 80,000 clones, about 80% of them singletons. Specimen: CD4+ or CD8+ T cells sorted from blood, collected in a trial of the OX40 agonist ivuxolimab. Receptors originate from an adult with an advanced solid tumor such as melanoma, head and neck, liver or kidney cancer.

V gene TRBV4-1 combines with J gene TRBJ1-3, with D unresolved. V lost 3 bases to trimming and J lost 4 bases, with 13 bases between them. Per germline, CDR1 MGHRA and CDR2 YSYEKL. This CDR3 is built from 15 residues. Written as DNA, the CDR3 is TGCGCCAGCAGCCACCAACTGGGGTTAGGAAACACCATATATTTT. As protein: CASSHQLGLGNTIYF.

The chain carries TRBV5-1 and TRBJ2-3, with a possible D match to TRBD2 (7 bases). Germline-derived CDR1 and CDR2 are SGHRS and YFSETQ. V lost 0 bases to trimming and J lost 1 base, with 12 bases between them. The CDR3 covers 16 residues. The CDR3 DNA follows: TGCGCCAGCAGCTTGGTGGCGGGGGCCCGCACAGATACGCAGTATTTT. It specifies CASSLVAGARTDTQYF. The whole variable domain, filled in from reference TRBV5-1 and TRBJ2-3, reads KAGVTQTPRYLIKTRGQQVTLSCSPISGHRSVSWYQQTPGQGLQFLFEYFSETQRNKGNFPGRFSGRQFSNSRSEMNVSTLELGDSALYLCASSLVAGARTDTQYFGPGTRLTVL.

This clone occurred a few times. The CDR3 spells CASSQGQGQETQYF. The CDR3 DNA sequence: TGCGCCAGCAGCCAGGGACAGGGACAGGAGACCCAGTACTTC. V is TRBV5-1 and J is TRBJ2-5; 9 nucleotides line up with TRBD1. CDR3 length equals 14 residues. CDR1 is SGHRS and CDR2 is YFSETQ in the germline V gene. Losses at the gene ends were 4 bases for V and 5 bases for J; bases not matched to a gene: 6.

The V call is TRBV4-2, the J call TRBJ1-5; tentative D call: TRBD1 (5 bases). In germline, CDR1 is LGHNA, CDR2 YNFKEQ. The CDR3 length is 15 residues. V lost 0 bases to trimming and J lost 5 bases, with 11 bases between them. The CDR3 coding sequence is TGTGCCAGCAGCCAAGATTCGAGGGGCGATCAGCCCCAGCATTTT. Amino acids: CASSQDSRGDQPQHF.

This clone has just a few counts. This chain links TRBV6-6 with TRBJ1-1; TRBD1 agrees at 7 bases. The CDR3 is 16 residues long. The V segment lost 6 bases and the J segment 0 bases; nucleotides outside the gene matches: 10. Germline V lookup: CDR1 MNHNY, CDR2 SVGAGI (reference sequence). The CDR3 DNA follows: TGTGCCAGCAGACCATCGTGGACAGGCATGAACACTGAAGCTTTCTTT. Its translation: CASRPSWTGMNTEAFF.

This clone was seen just once. This chain connects TRBV7-8 to TRBJ1-1; 7 bases agree with TRBD1. The CDR3 is 13 residues long. The V gene end was trimmed by 6 bases and the J gene end by 6 bases; junction bases not matched to a gene: 7. Germline values: CDR1 SGHVS, CDR2 FQNEAQ. Here the CDR3 DNA reads TGTGCCAGCAGGGGACAGACCAGTTCTGAAGCTTTCTTT. This encodes CASRGQTSSEAFF.

This clone showed up just a few times. The V and J genes are TRBV7-9 and TRBJ1-2; D is possibly TRBD1 (5 bases). Germline values: CDR1 SEHNR, CDR2 FQNEAQ (reference sequence). This CDR3 is 12 amino acids long. Between the trimmed V and J ends, which lost 8 bases and 7 bases, there was a span of 14 bases. DNA of the CDR3: TGTGCCAGCGGCGGGACCCAAGGTGGCTACACCTTC. Translating it yields CASGGTQGGYTF.